The rows below give T cell receptor beta chains drawn from one sample of a study of blood T cell repertoires in COVID-19. The repertoire was sequenced with immunoSEQ multiplex PCR; TCRdb's copy has only in-frame clones and lacks some. The table has approximately 260,000 clones, about 79% seen once. The sequenced material came from peripheral blood. The source of these receptors is a woman of 80 years or more with acute or convalescent COVID-19. Each CDR3 is given with its conserved first and last residue. A D gene is named only where the DNA matches it firmly.

>TRBV11-2|TRBJ2-5|TRBD2|16
CASSSLAGGHQETQYF
>TRBV7-9|TRBJ1-6|TRBD1|14
CASSLTGDNSPLHF
>TRBV29-1|TRBJ1-2|NA|14
CSVVTGLANYGYTF
>TRBV3-1/TRBV3-2|TRBJ2-5|NA|15
CASSQEWSRQETQYF
>TRBV18|TRBJ1-2|TRBD1|14
CASSLDRALNGYTF
>TRBV18|TRBJ2-1|TRBD2|16
CASSPSIAGGGNEQFF
>TRBV7-8|TRBJ2-7|NA|14
CASSFGAANYEQYF
>TRBV19|TRBJ1-4|NA|15
CASRGAPPMGEKLFF
>TRBV4-1|TRBJ2-1|TRBD2|17
CASQPIGGIAGLDEQFF
>TRBV28|TRBJ2-5|NA|13
CASSVRDLETQYF
>TRBV19|TRBJ2-7|TRBD1|14
CASKRGTGVYEQYF
>TRBV5-1|TRBJ2-3|NA|16
CASSSSGDRSTDTQYF
>TRBV5-4|TRBJ2-3|NA|14
CASSLQGFRDTQYF
>TRBV29-1|TRBJ2-1|NA|15
CSVPKLRRQHNEQFF
>TRBV27|TRBJ2-1|NA|14
CASSFRGWSDEQFF
>TRBV3-1/TRBV3-2|TRBJ2-2|TRBD1|17
CASSQGQGVGYTGELFF
>TRBV27|TRBJ1-5|TRBD1|14
CASRQGAGDQPQHF
>TRBV15|TRBJ1-3|NA|15
CATTPDGSSGNTIYF
>TRBV30|TRBJ1-5|TRBD1|14
CAWSGTASNQPQHF
>TRBV11-3|TRBJ2-1|NA|13
CASSQLAFNEQFF
>TRBV5-8|TRBJ2-7|TRBD1|13
CASSSTGPDEQYF
>TRBV3-1/TRBV3-2|TRBJ1-2|NA|15
CASSPRQGRNYGYTF
>TRBV6-5|TRBJ2-2|NA|12
CASSYQTGELFF
>TRBV19|TRBJ1-2|NA|13
CATKSASNYGYTF
>TRBV27|TRBJ1-1|TRBD1|15
CASRDIAGGGTEAFF
>TRBV19|TRBJ1-4|NA|15
CASSIDPTTNEKLFF
>TRBV7-6|TRBJ2-2|NA|14
CASSLVVNTGELFF
>TRBV18|TRBJ2-7|NA|13
CASSQRGSGEQYF
>TRBV18|TRBJ1-1|TRBD1|15
CASSPGTGAASLPFF
>TRBV19|TRBJ2-5|NA|14
CASSIRGYQETQYF
>TRBV2|TRBJ1-3|NA|14
CASIRESSGNTIYF
>TRBV13|TRBJ2-3|TRBD1|17
CASSPSRTGYPGDTQYF
>TRBV7-2|TRBJ1-1|NA|14
CASSPGGGANEAFF
>TRBV7-6|TRBJ2-7|TRBD2|14
CASSPREGGYEQYF
>TRBV19|TRBJ1-1|NA|15
CASSPPTGFGTEAFF
>TRBV27|TRBJ1-5|TRBD1|14
CASSGTGGNQPQHF
>TRBV5-4|TRBJ2-2|TRBD2|17
CASSLGRAGANTGELFF
>TRBV4-1|TRBJ1-5|NA|15
CASSQREDGNQPQHF
>TRBV3-1/TRBV3-2|TRBJ1-4|NA|14
CASSQDVPGEKLFF
>TRBV5-6|TRBJ1-2|NA|11
CASSVGYGYTF
>TRBV4-1|TRBJ1-4|TRBD1|16
CASSQGDRGLWEKLFF
>TRBV6-5|TRBJ2-7|TRBD2|14
CASSYAGGRYEQYF
>TRBV20-1|TRBJ2-7|NA|11
CSASDSREQYF
>TRBV15|TRBJ1-3|NA|15
CATSAQQDSGNTIYF
>TRBV27|TRBJ1-2|NA|13
CASSETGLGGYTF
>TRBV4-2|TRBJ2-1|TRBD2|16
CASSQDHGGVDNEQFF
>TRBV6-4|TRBJ1-4|TRBD1|16
CASSDSGQGVCEKLFF
>TRBV15|TRBJ1-5|TRBD1|15
CATSRDRAGGQPQHF
>TRBV5-1|TRBJ2-1|TRBD2|17
CASSSSPSGGAVGEQFF
>TRBV2|TRBJ2-1|TRBD1|14
CASSEMTGWNEQFF
>TRBV5-8|TRBJ1-2|NA|15
CASSLAGFLNYGYTF
>TRBV19|TRBJ1-6|NA|16
CASSTRSTGSNSPLHF
>TRBV5-1|TRBJ1-1|TRBD1|11
CASSKDREAFF
>TRBV3-1/TRBV3-2|TRBJ1-2|TRBD1|15
CASSPSDRGVYGYTF
>TRBV5-1|TRBJ2-2|TRBD1|15
CASSRGQEITGELFF